This T cell receptor (beta chain) is from a study of T cell responses to AZD1222 COVID-19 vaccine. Points from the study as a whole: Following two doses of AZD1222, Spike-specific TCR breadth and depth rose. Just a handful of people given AZD1222 tested seropositive at baseline. Per reports, nearly half of all spike-specific TCRs target regions that are unmutated in variants. Repertoires were sampled only after the peak T cell response.

Notes on this clone: Its antigen is currently unknown. A read error may account for a junction end that differs from germline.

Produced via immunoSEQ multiplex PCR; TCRdb's table is partial and in-frame only. Among 85,000 to 90,000 clones, more than 75% were seen once, and the ten largest hold 2.5% to 3.5%. Per the germline V gene, CDR1 is MNHEY and CDR2 is SVGAGI. The CDR3 is made up of 16 amino acids. The input for sequencing was peripheral blood, taken on day 0 of AZD1222 vaccination. The origin of this receptor is an adult in good health. The chain employs TRBV6-5 and TRBJ1-1; TRBD1 is a possible D gene (5 bases). Here the CDR3 DNA reads TGTGCCAGCAGTTACTCGAACTTCAGGGTGAAGACTGAAGCTTTCTTT. It specifies CASSYSNFRVKTEAFF.